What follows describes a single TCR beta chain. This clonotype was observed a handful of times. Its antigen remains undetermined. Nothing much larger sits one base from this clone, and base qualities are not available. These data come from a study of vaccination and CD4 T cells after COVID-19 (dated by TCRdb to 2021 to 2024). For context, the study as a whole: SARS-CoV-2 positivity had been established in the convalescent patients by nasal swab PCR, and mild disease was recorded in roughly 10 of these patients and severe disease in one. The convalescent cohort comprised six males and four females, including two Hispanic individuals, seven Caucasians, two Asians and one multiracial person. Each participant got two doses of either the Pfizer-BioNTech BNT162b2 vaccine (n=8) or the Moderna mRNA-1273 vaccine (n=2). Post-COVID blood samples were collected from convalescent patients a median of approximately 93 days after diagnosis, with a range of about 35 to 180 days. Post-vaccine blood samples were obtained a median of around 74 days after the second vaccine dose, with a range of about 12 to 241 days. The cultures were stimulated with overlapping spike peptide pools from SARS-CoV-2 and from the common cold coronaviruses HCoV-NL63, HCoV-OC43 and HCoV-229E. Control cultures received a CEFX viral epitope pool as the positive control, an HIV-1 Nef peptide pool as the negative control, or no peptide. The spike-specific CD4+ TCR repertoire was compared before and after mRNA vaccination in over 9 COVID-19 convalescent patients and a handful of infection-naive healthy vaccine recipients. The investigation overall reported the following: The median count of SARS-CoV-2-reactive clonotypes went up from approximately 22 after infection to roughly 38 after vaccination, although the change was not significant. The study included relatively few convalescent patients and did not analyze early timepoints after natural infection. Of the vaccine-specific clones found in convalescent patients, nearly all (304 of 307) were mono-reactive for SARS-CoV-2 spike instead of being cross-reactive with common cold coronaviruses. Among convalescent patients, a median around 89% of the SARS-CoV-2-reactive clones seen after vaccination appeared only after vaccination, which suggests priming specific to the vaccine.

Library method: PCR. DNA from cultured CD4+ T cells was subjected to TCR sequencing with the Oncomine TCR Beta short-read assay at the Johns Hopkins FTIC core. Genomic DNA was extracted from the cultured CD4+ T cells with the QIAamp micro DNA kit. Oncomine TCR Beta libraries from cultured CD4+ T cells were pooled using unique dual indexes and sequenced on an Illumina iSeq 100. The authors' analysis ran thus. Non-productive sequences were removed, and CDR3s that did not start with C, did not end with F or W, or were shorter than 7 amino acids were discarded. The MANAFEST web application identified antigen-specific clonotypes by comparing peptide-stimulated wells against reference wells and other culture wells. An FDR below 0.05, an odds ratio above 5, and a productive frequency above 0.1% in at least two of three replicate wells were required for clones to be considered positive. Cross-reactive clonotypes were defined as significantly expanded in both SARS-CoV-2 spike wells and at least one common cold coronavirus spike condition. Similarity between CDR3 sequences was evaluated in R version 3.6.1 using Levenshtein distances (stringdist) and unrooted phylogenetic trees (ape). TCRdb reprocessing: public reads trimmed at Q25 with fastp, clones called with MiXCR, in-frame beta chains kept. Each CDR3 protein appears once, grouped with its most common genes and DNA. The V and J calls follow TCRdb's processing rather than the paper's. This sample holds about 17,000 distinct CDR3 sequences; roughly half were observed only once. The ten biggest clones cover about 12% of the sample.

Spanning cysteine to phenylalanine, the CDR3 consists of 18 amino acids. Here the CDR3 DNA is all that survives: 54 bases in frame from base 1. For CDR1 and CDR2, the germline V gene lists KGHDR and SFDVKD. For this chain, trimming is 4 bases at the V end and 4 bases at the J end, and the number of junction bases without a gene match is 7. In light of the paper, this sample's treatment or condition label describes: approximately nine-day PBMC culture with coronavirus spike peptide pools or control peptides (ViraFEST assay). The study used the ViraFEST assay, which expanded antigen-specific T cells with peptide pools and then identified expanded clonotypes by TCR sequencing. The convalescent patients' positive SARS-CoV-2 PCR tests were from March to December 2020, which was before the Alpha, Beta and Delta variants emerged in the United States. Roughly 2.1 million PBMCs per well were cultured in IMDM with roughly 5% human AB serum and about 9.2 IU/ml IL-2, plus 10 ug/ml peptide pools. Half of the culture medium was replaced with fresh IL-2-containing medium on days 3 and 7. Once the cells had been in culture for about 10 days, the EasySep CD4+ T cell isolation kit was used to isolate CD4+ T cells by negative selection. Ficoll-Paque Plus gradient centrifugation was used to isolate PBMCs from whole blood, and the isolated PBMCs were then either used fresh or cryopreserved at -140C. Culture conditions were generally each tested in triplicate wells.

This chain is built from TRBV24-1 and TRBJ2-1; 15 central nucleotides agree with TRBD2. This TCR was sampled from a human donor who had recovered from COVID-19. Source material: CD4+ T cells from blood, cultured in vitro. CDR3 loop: CATSDSGLAGGGYNEQFF. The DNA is TGTGCCACCAGTGACTCTGGACTAGCGGGAGGGGGGTACAATGAGCAGTTCTTC.